This TCR beta chain stems from a study of CD8 T cells in Susac syndrome. Whole-study context: Treatment at blood withdrawal was none, corticosteroids, or intravenous immunoglobulin alone in Susac syndrome patients.

The germline V gene encodes CDR1 SGHDN and CDR2 FVKESK. V lost 3 bases to trimming and J lost 3 bases, with 8 bases between them. The CDR3 contains 13 residues. It was with random hexamers that 0.5 to 1 ug RNA was reverse transcribed. TCRdb reprocessed the immunoSEQ multiplex PCR reads with MiXCR, giving one entry per CDR3 protein. The table has 150,000 to 200,000 distinct CDR3 sequences, 85% to 95% seen once. Sequencing used CD4+ T cells from PBMCs. The chain employs TRBV14 and TRBJ1-2; TRBD1 is a possible D gene (5 bases). The receptor comes from a human donor with Susac syndrome. The CDR3 sequence: CASSHTTDYGYTF. CDR3 coding DNA: TGTGCCAGCAGCCACACGACAGACTATGGCTACACCTTC. The full variable domain, its missing parts supplied by reference TRBV14 and TRBJ1-2, is EAGVTQFPSHSVIEKGQTVTLRCDPISGHDNLYWYRRVMGKEIKFLLHFVKESKQDESGMPNNRFLAERTGGTYSTLKVQPAELEDSGVYFCASSHTTDYGYTFGSGTRLTVV.